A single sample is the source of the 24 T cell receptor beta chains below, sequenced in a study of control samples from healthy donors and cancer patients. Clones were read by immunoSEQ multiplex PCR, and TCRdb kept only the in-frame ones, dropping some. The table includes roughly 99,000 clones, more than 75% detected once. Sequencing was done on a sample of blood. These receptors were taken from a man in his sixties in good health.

The CDR3, as DNA: TGTGCCAGCAGTTACACCCTCGGGCGGGTGGACTACGAGCAGTACTTC. This codes for CASSYTLGRVDYEQYF. The J gene is TRBJ2-7, the V gene TRBV6-5; possibly TRBD2 for D (5 bases). V was cut by 2 bases and J by 3 bases, with 17 bases left in between. In germline, CDR1 is MNHEY, CDR2 SVGAGI. CDR3 length: 16 amino acids.

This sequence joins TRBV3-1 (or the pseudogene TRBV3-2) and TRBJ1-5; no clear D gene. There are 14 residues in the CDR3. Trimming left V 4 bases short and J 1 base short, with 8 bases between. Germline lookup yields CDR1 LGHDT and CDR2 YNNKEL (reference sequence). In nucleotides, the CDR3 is TGTGCCAGCAGCCCTACGGGGAGCAATCAGCCCCAGCATTTT. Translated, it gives CASSPTGSNQPQHF.

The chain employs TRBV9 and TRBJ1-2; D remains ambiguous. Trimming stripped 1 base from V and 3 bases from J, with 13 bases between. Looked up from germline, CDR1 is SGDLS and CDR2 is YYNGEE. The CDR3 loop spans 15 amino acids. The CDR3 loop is CASSVSSGEYYGYTF. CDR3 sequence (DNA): TGTGCCAGCAGCGTAAGTTCCGGGGAGTACTATGGCTACACCTTC.

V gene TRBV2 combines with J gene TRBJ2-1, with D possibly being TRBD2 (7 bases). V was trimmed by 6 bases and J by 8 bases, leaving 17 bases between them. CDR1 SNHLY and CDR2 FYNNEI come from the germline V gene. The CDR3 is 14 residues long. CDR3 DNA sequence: TGTGCCAGCAGCAACCGCGGGGGCTGGGATGAGCAGTTCTTC. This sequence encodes CASSNRGGWDEQFF. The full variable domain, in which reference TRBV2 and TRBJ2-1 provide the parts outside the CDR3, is EPEVTQTPSHQVTQMGQEVILRCVPISNHLYFYWYRQILGQKVEFLVSFYNNEISEKSEIFDDQFSVERPDGSNFTLKIRSTKLEDSAMYFCASSNRGGWDEQFFGPGTRLTVL.

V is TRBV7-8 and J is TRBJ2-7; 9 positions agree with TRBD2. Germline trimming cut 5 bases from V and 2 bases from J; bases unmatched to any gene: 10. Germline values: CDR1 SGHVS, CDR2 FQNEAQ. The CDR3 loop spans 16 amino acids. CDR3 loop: CASSPDSGGLTYEQYF. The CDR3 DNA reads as TGTGCCAGCAGCCCGGATAGCGGGGGCCTCACCTACGAGCAGTACTTC. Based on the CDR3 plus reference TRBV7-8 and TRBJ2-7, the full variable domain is GAGVSQSPRYKVAKRGQDVALRCDPISGHVSLFWYQQALGQGPEFLTYFQNEAQLDKSGLPSDRFFAERPEGSVSTLKIQRTQQEDSAVYLCASSPDSGGLTYEQYFGPGTRLTVT.

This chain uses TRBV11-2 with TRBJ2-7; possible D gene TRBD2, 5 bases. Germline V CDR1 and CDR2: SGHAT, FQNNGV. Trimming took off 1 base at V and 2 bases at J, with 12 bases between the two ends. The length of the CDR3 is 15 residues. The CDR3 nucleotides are TGTGCCAGCAGCTTAGGGATGGGAGAGACCTACGAGCAGTACTTC. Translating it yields CASSLGMGETYEQYF.

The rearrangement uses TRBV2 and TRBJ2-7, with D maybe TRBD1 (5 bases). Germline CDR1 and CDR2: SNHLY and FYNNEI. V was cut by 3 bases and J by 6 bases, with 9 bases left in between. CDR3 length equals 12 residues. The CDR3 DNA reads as TGTGCCAGCAGTGATAGGGGTACCGAGCAGTACTTC. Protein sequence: CASSDRGTEQYF. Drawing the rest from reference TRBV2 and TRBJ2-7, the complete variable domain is EPEVTQTPSHQVTQMGQEVILRCVPISNHLYFYWYRQILGQKVEFLVSFYNNEISEKSEIFDDQFSVERPDGSNFTLKIRSTKLEDSAMYFCASSDRGTEQYFGPGTRLTVT.

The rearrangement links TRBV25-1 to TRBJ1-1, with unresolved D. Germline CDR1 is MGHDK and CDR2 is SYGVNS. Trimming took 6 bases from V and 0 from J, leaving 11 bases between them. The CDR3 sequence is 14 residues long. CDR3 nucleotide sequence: TGTGCCAGCAGCAGAAATCACATGAACACTGAAGCTTTCTTT. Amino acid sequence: CASSRNHMNTEAFF.

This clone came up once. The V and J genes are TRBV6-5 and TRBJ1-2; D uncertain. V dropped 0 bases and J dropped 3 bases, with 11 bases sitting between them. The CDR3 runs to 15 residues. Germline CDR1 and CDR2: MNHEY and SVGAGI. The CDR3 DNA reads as TGTGCCAGCAGTTACTCGAGTCGGGGATACTATGGCTACACCTTC. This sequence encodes CASSYSSRGYYGYTF.

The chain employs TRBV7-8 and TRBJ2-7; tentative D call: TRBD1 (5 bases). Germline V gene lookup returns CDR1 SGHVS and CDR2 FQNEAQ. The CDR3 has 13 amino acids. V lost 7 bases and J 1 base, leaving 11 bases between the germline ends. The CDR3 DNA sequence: TGTGCCAGCACCCTGGGGCAGTCCTACGAGCAGTACTTC. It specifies CASTLGQSYEQYF. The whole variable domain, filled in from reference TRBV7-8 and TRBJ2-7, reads GAGVSQSPRYKVAKRGQDVALRCDPISGHVSLFWYQQALGQGPEFLTYFQNEAQLDKSGLPSDRFFAERPEGSVSTLKIQRTQQEDSAVYLCASTLGQSYEQYFGPGTRLTVT.

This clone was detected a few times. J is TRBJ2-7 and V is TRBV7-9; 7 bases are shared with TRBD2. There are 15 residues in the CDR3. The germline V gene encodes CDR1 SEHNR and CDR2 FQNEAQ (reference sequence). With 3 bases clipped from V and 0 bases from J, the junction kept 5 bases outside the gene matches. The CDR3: CASSLTRTSSYEQYF. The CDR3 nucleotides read TGTGCCAGCAGCTTGACACGGACTAGCTCCTACGAGCAGTACTTC.

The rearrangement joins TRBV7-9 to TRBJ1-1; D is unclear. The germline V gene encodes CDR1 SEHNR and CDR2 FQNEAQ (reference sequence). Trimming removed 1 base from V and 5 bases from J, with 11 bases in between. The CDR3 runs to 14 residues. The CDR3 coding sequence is TGTGCCAGCAGCTTAGTTACGGGTTGGACTGAAGCTTTCTTT. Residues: CASSLVTGWTEAFF.

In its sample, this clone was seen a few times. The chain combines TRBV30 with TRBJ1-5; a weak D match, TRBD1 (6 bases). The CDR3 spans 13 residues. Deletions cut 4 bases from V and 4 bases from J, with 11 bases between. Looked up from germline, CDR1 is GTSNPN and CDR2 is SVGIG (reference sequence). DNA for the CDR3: TGTGCCTGGAATGAGGGGGGGAATCAGCCCCAGCATTTT. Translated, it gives CAWNEGGNQPQHF. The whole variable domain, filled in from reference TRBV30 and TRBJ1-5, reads SQTIHQWPATLVQPVGSPLSLECTVEGTSNPNLYWYRQAAGRGLQLLFYSVGIGQISSEVPQNLSASRPQDRQFILSSKKLLLSDSGFYLCAWNEGGNQPQHFGDGTRLSIL.

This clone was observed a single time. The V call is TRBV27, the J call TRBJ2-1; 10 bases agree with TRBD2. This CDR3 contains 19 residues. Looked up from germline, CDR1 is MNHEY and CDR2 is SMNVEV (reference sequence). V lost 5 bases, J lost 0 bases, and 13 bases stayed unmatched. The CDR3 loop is CASSPSLAGDAYSYNEQFF. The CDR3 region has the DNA TGTGCCAGCAGTCCCTCCCTAGCGGGGGACGCCTACTCCTACAATGAGCAGTTCTTC.

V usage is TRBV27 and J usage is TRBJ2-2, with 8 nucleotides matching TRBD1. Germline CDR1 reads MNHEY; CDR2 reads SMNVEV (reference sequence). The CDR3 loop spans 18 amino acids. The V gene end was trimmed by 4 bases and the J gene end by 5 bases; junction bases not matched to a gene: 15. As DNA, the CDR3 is TGTGCCAGCAGTTCCACTTCACCAGGGGGCGCAAAAACCGGGGAGCTGTTTTTT. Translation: CASSSTSPGGAKTGELFF.

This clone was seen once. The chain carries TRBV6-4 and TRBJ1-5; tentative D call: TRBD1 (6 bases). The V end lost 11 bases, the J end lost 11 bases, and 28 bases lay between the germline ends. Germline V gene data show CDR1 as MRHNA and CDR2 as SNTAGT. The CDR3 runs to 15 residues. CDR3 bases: TGTGCCCCCCCCGAGGGGGGAGGGGGAAGTACGGCCCAGCATTTT. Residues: CAPPEGGGGSTAQHF.

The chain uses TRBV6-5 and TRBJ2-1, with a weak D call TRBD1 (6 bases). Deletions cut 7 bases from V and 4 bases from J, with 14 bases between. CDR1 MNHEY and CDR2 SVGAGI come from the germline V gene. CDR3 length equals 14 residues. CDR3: CASMRAGVYNEQFF. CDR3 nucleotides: TGTGCCAGCATGAGGGCAGGGGTTTACAATGAGCAGTTCTTC.

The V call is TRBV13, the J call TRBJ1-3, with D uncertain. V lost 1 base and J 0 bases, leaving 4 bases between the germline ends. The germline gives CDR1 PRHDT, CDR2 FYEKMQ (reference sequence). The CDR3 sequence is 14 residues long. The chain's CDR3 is CASSLEGSGNTIYF. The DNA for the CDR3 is TGTGCCAGCAGCTTAGAGGGCTCTGGAAACACCATATATTTT.

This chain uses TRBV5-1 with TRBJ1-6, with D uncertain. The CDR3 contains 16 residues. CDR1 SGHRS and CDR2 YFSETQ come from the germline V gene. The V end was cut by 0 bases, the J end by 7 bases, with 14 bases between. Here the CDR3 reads CASSLDVAGGNSPLHF. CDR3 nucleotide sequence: TGCGCCAGCAGCTTGGATGTTGCAGGAGGGAATTCACCCCTCCACTTT.

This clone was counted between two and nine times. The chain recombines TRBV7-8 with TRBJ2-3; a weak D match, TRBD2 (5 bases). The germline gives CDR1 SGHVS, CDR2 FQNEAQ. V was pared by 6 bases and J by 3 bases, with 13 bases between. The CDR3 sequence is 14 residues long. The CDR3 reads CASRGLGSTDTQYF. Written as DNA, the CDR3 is TGTGCCAGCAGAGGCTTAGGGAGTACAGATACGCAGTATTTT. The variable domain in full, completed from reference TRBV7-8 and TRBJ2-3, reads GAGVSQSPRYKVAKRGQDVALRCDPISGHVSLFWYQQALGQGPEFLTYFQNEAQLDKSGLPSDRFFAERPEGSVSTLKIQRTQQEDSAVYLCASRGLGSTDTQYFGPGTRLTVL.

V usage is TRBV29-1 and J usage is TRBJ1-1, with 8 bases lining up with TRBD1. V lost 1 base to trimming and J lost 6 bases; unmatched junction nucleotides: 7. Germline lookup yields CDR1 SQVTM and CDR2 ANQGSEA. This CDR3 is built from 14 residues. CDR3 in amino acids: CSVEVRQGAAEAFF. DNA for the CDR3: TGCAGCGTTGAAGTTCGCCAGGGGGCAGCTGAAGCTTTCTTT.

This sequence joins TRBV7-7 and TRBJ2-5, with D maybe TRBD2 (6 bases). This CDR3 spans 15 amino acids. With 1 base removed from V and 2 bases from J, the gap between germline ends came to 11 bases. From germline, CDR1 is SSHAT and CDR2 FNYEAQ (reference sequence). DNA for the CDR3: TGTGCCAGCAGCTTAGGATCGGGGACTCAAGAGACCCAGTACTTC. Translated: CASSLGSGTQETQYF.

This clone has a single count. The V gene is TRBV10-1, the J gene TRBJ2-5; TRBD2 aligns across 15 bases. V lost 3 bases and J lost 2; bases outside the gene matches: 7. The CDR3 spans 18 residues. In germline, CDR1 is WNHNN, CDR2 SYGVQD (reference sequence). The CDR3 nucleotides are TGCGCCAGCAGTGAAGGGGGACTAGCGGGGGGTATTCAAGAGACCCAGTACTTC. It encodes CASSEGGLAGGIQETQYF.

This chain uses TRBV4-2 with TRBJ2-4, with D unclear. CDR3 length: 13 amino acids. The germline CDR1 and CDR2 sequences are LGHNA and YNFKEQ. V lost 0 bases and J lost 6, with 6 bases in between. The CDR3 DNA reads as TGTGCCAGCAGCCAAGATGGTCCAAACATTCAGTACTTC. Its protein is CASSQDGPNIQYF.